The 18 T cell receptor beta chains below all came from one sample that was sequenced in a study of beta chain features in type 1 diabetes. Study-wide points: In all four CD4+ subsets, TCRB CDR3 length was significantly, moderately reduced in type 1 diabetes.

Their recognized antigens are unknown. Of the isolated RNA, all was reverse transcribed, and so the sequenced material was expressed TCRB transcripts. The protocol was immunoSEQ multiplex PCR, while the TCRdb copy is restricted to in-frame clones and leaves out a portion. This sample has nearly 700,000 clones, with around an eighth found just once. Sequences were obtained from naive CD4+ T cells from blood. The receptors here all came from a man aged 18 to 29 with type 1 diabetes.

The J gene is TRBJ1-1, the V gene TRBV28, with 8 bases fitting TRBD1. This CDR3 is built from 14 residues. The trim removed 6 bases at V and 4 bases at J, leaving 7 bases unmatched. The germline V gene encodes CDR1 MDHEN and CDR2 SYDVKM. The CDR3 region has the DNA TGTGCCAGCAGCTCAGGGGGCTCCGGCACTGAAGCTTTCTTT. Translating it yields CASSSGGSGTEAFF.

This clone was detected once. The chain has TRBV30 and TRBJ1-2; D not certain. Germline V gene lookup returns CDR1 GTSNPN and CDR2 SVGIG (reference sequence). This CDR3 has 14 residues. The V end was cut by 4 bases, the J end by 2 bases, with 14 bases between. CDR3 sequence (DNA): TGTGCCTGGACCCGTTTGGAGGGAAACTATGGCTACACCTTC. It specifies CAWTRLEGNYGYTF.

This clone was counted between two and nine times. V usage is TRBV30 and J usage is TRBJ2-5; TRBD2 agrees at 12 bases. There are 14 residues in the CDR3. Germline CDR1 is GTSNPN and CDR2 is SVGIG (reference sequence). The V segment lost 5 bases and the J segment 5 bases; nucleotides outside the gene matches: 6. The DNA of the CDR3 is TGTGCCTGGCCCGCTAGCGGGGGGGCGGAGACCCAGTACTTC. This sequence encodes CAWPASGGAETQYF.

The chain combines TRBV5-1 with TRBJ1-6, with D uncertain. V lost 0 bases, J lost 10 bases, and 11 bases lay in between. CDR3 length: 14 residues. Germline V lookup: CDR1 SGHRS, CDR2 YFSETQ. The CDR3 DNA reads as TGCGCCAGCAGCTTGGGGCAGGAGGGCTCACCCCTCCACTTT. Protein sequence: CASSLGQEGSPLHF. The variable domain in full, with the rest retrieved from reference TRBV5-1 and TRBJ1-6, is KAGVTQTPRYLIKTRGQQVTLSCSPISGHRSVSWYQQTPGQGLQFLFEYFSETQRNKGNFPGRFSGRQFSNSRSEMNVSTLELGDSALYLCASSLGQEGSPLHFGNGTRLTVT.

Only a few counts were recorded for this clone. The chain carries TRBV4-1 and TRBJ1-1, with D tentatively TRBD1 (6 bases). The CDR3 is 11 residues long. CDR1 and CDR2 (germline): MGHRA, YSYEKL. The ends were cut back, 5 bases at V and 8 bases at J, with 9 bases in the middle. The CDR3 spells CASSGQLEAFF. CDR3 nucleotides: TGCGCCAGCAGCGGACAGTTAGAAGCTTTCTTT.

This clone showed up just a few times. CDR3 loop: CAWRGGGEKLFF. CDR3 DNA sequence: TGTGCCTGGAGAGGGGGCGGCGAAAAACTGTTTTTT. The J gene is TRBJ1-4, the V gene TRBV30; 7 nucleotides agree with TRBD1. Germline V CDR1 and CDR2: GTSNPN, SVGIG (reference sequence). The CDR3 runs to 12 residues. The J segment lost 8 bases and the V segment lost 3 bases, leaving 3 bases of the junction unmatched.

A few counts support this clone. V gene TRBV18 combines with J gene TRBJ1-2; D unclear. The CDR3 has 12 residues. V was cut by 0 bases and J by 3 bases, with 2 bases left in between. Germline V gene lookup returns CDR1 KGHSH and CDR2 LQKENI. CDR3 residues: CASSPPHYGYTF. CDR3 bases: TGTGCCAGCTCACCACCTCACTATGGCTACACCTTC.

There are a few counts of this clone. The gene calls are TRBV29-1 and TRBJ2-7; D gene uncertain. Germline V gene lookup returns CDR1 SQVTM and CDR2 ANQGSEA. The V end lost 7 bases, the J end lost 7 bases, and 14 bases lay between the germline ends. This CDR3 is built from 11 residues. The CDR3 sequence is CSARTWDEQYF. Here the CDR3 DNA reads TGCAGCGCCAGAACCTGGGATGAGCAGTACTTC.

The chain combines TRBV29-1 with TRBJ2-5; 10 bases line up with TRBD1. The J call may be faulty, since TRBJ2-7 better matches the DNA end. Germline CDR1 reads SQVTM; CDR2 reads ANQGSEA. The CDR3 totals 13 residues. The CDR3: CSVPGQGIYEQYF. CDR3 in DNA: TGCAGCGTTCCGGGACAGGGGATCTACGAGCAGTACTTC.

V gene TRBV30 combines with J gene TRBJ1-1; D possibly corresponds to TRBD1 (5 bases). The CDR3 is made up of 14 amino acids. The germline CDR1 and CDR2 sequences are GTSNPN and SVGIG (reference sequence). V lost 2 bases and J lost 3, with 13 bases in between. The CDR3 coding sequence is TGTGCCTGGAGTCGGACCGAGGGGCACACTGAAGCTTTCTTT. As protein: CAWSRTEGHTEAFF.

In this sample, this clone turned up a few times. The chain couples TRBV5-1 to TRBJ2-7; TRBD1 aligns across 10 bases. The V gene end was trimmed by 4 bases and the J gene end by 1 base; junction bases not matched to a gene: 11. Germline CDR1 reads SGHRS; CDR2 reads YFSETQ. There are 17 residues in the CDR3. In nucleotides, the CDR3 is TGCGCCAGCAGCCGGCTCCGAAGGACAGGGGGTTCCTACGAGCAGTACTTC. It is translated as CASSRLRRTGGSYEQYF.

In the case of this clone: Other DNA sequences in this specimen translate into the identical CDR3. This rearrangement joins TRBV30 to TRBJ1-2, with TRBD1 matching 7 bases. The CDR3 has 13 residues. V shed 0 bases and J 4 bases; nucleotides not matched to a gene: 2. Looked up from germline, CDR1 is GTSNPN and CDR2 is SVGIG (reference sequence). The CDR3 DNA reads TGTGCCTGGAGTGTCAGGACAGGCTATGGCTACACCTTC. Its protein is CAWSVRTGYGYTF.

The chain links TRBV6-1 to TRBJ2-7; no clear D gene. V shed 2 bases and J shed 0 bases, with 11 bases lying between them. This CDR3 has 15 residues. The germline V gene encodes CDR1 MNHNS and CDR2 SASEGT. The CDR3 nucleotides read TGTGCCAGCAGTGAATCCCGACCTTACTCCTACGAGCAGTACTTC. Amino acids: CASSESRPYSYEQYF.

A few counts support this clone. The V gene is TRBV5-8, the J gene TRBJ2-3, with D possibly TRBD2 on 6 matching bases. This CDR3 region has 13 residues. V dropped 9 bases and J dropped 5 bases, with 16 bases sitting between them. Germline CDR1 reads SGHTS; CDR2 reads YDEGEE. The CDR3 DNA reads as TGTGCCACCCGGGGCCGGGGAGGAGATACGCAGTATTTT. Amino acids: CATRGRGGDTQYF.

This clone was seen a handful of times. J is TRBJ2-4 and V is TRBV29-1; TRBD2 agrees at 9 bases. Germline values: CDR1 SQVTM, CDR2 ANQGSEA. V lost 7 bases to trimming and J lost 0 bases; unmatched junction nucleotides: 7. CDR3 length equals 15 residues. CDR3 DNA sequence: TGCAGCGCCAGAAGCGGGGGGTTAGCCAAAAACATTCAGTACTTC. It translates to CSARSGGLAKNIQYF.

V gene TRBV4-1 combines with J gene TRBJ1-6, with 8 bases that match TRBD1. Germline CDR1 is MGHRA and CDR2 is YSYEKL. V lost 0 bases, J lost 9 bases, and 7 bases stayed unmatched. This CDR3 contains 16 residues. CDR3 sequence: CASSQEPGGIGSPLHF. Written as DNA, the CDR3 is TGCGCCAGCAGCCAAGAGCCAGGGGGCATTGGTTCACCCCTCCACTTT.

The chain employs TRBV29-1 and TRBJ2-1; either TRBD1 or TRBD2 may fit D (6 bases each). CDR3 length: 15 amino acids. Trimming took off 1 base at V and 4 bases at J, with 14 bases between the two ends. CDR1 SQVTM and CDR2 ANQGSEA come from the germline V gene. Here the CDR3 reads CSVEAQVGGYNEQFF. The DNA for the CDR3 is TGCAGCGTTGAAGCCCAAGTAGGGGGGTACAATGAGCAGTTCTTC.

A few counts support this clone. The rearrangement uses TRBV11-3 and TRBJ1-1, with D maybe TRBD1 (6 bases). Trimming pared 0 bases from V and 0 bases from J, leaving 17 bases between. Germline lookup yields CDR1 SGHNT and CDR2 YENEEA. The CDR3 runs to 18 residues. CDR3 coding DNA: TGTGCCAGCAGCTTAGATCCCCCGGCAGGGACAATGAACACTGAAGCTTTCTTT. Translated: CASSLDPPAGTMNTEAFF.